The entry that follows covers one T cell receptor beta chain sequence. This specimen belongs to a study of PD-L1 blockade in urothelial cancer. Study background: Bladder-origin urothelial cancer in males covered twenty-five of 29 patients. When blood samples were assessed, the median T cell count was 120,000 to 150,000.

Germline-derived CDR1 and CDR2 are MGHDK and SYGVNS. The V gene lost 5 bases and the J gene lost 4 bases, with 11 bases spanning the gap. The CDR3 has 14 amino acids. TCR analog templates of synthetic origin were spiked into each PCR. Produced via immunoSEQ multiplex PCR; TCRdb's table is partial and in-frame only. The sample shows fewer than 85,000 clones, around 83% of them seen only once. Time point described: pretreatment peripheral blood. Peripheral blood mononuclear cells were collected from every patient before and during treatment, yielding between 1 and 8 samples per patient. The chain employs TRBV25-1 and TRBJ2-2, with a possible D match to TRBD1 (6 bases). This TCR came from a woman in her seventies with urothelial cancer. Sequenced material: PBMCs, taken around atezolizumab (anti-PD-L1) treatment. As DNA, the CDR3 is TGTGCCAGCAGTACAACAGGGTCCACCGGGGAGCTGTTTTTT. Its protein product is CASSTTGSTGELFF.